This TCR beta chain was identified in a study of shared clonotypes between healthy human individuals. Only one count was recorded for this clone. Assay execution proceeded at the deep level. Genomic DNA of each subset was evenly split across several immunoSEQ plates. TCRdb's copy holds only in-frame clones and misses some; the assay was immunoSEQ multiplex PCR. The sample has around 1.9 million clones; 85% to 95% are singletons. The naive CD8 fraction comprised CD45RO-negative cells positively selected for CCR7 and excluded terminally differentiated effector memory CD45RA+ cells. This clonotype was sampled from a man aged 18-30 years in good health. Some clones in this sample may be carry-over from other donors' samples. The sequenced sample consisted of naive CD8+ T cells from PBMCs.

Here the CDR3 reads CASSKDREVVTEAFF. The DNA of the CDR3 is TGTGCCAGCAGCAAGGACAGGGAGGTAGTCACTGAAGCTTTCTTT. This sequence joins TRBV13 and TRBJ1-1; 8 bases fit TRBD1. CDR3 length: 15 residues. The J segment lost 4 bases and the V segment lost 5 bases, leaving 9 bases of the junction unmatched. Germline V gives CDR1 PRHDT, CDR2 FYEKMQ (reference sequence).